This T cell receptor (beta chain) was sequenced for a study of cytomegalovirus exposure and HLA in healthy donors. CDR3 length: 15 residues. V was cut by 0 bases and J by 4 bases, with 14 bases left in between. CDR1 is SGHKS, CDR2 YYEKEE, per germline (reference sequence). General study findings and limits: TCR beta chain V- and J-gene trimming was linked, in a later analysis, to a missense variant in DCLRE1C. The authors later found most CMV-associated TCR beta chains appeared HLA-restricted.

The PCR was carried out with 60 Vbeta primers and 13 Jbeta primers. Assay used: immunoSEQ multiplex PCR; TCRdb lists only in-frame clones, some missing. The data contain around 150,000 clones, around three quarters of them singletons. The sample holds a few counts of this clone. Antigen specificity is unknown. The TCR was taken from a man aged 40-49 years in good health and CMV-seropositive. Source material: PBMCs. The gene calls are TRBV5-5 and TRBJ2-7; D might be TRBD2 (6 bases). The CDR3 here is CASSLAEGRDYEQYF. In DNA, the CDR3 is TGTGCCAGCAGCTTGGCGGAGGGGCGAGATTACGAGCAGTACTTC.